The present T cell receptor (beta chain) was sequenced within a study of STAT5B mutations in CD4+ large granular lymphocyte leukemia (dated by TCRdb to 2021 to 2024). Looking at the study overall: Among the healthy controls, the CDR3 'QG' motif was associated with a particular HLA allele. The study compared the TCRbeta repertoires of patients with CD4+ T-cell large granular lymphocyte leukemia against those of healthy blood donors. Flow cytometry on FACSCanto II or FACSVerse confirmed that purified fractions exceeded 95% purity among lymphocytes.

Buffy coats from 37 blood donors, supplied by the Finnish Red Cross blood service, were used as healthy controls. All TCR-sequenced material derived from peripheral blood: patient blood samples and healthy donor buffy coats. Ficoll-Hypaque gradient centrifugation was used to isolate peripheral blood mononuclear cells. CD4+ cells were magnetically purified from the buffy coats of healthy controls. The Gentra Puregene Cell and Tissue kit was used to extract genomic DNA, and a Qubit 2.0 fluorometer was used to measure the amount of genomic DNA. The immunoSEQ assay at survey resolution was used to sequence TCRbeta rearrangements from genomic DNA. Per the authors' processing: In the TCR sequencing data, the lowest productive clonotype frequency that could be detected was 2.59 x 10-5. Only productive TCRbeta rearrangements, meaning sequences that were complete and in-frame, were kept for the analyses. Clonality for each sample was calculated as Simpson clonality in the immunoSEQ Analyzer version 3.0. Clones were categorized by frequency as very rare, small, medium, large (1-20%) or hyperexpanded (>20%). Generation probabilities were estimated with OLGA 1.2.3, V-gene circos plots were made with VDJtools, specificities were looked up in VDJdb, and CDR3 motifs were identified with GLIPH. TCRdb stores this immuneACCESS table with in-frame sequences only. Part of the clones is absent; in the studies checked, under half of the shortfall reflects unresolved V genes, and no reason is known for the rest. From that table come the V and J calls and clone size; the DNA was used to work out D and trimming. The sample table shows approximately 36,000 clones, and over 70% are seen once. The top ten clonotypes cover less than 0.7% of the sample.

This clone appeared a few times. The clone's antigen remains unknown. One base away there is no much larger clone; base qualities are not given. Overall results and qualifications from the work: The data were not HLA-matched, and the higher clonality in CD4+ T-LGLL than in CD8+ T-LGLL could be due to the relatively small sample size. Greater clonality appeared to be present in CD4-sorted patient repertoires than in healthy CD4+ repertoires, and the difference was retained after the putative leukemic clones were removed. Enrichment of TRBV06-family usage was observed among the top patient clones (8/27) relative to healthy controls (2/35). The main leukemic clonotypes were found to be private to each patient, although about a quarter of the main leukemic clonotypes were detected at low frequency in the non-leukemic repertoires of other patients.

Reading from cysteine to phenylalanine, the CDR3 counts 13 amino acids. This entry keeps only the CDR3 DNA: 39 bases, framed from base 1. V is cut by 1 base and J by 4 bases, and the space between the germline ends is 8 bases. From a lookup of the germline V gene, CDR1 and CDR2 are SGHNT and YENEEA. This sequence was found in a human donor in good health. The chain is encoded by TRBV11-3 joined to TRBJ2-7, with the D gene not confidently named. Sequenced input: CD4+ T cells from blood buffy coats. The CDR3 protein is CASSLGQTYEQYF. The bases read TGTGCCAGCAGCTTAGGCCAGACTTACGAGCAGTACTTC.